A single sample gave rise to the 19 T cell receptor beta chains below, sequenced in a study of OX40 agonist ivuxolimab in advanced cancers. Only in-frame clones appear in the TCRdb table, and some are missing; sequencing was by immunoSEQ multiplex PCR. Of more than 75,000 clones in the sample, about nine tenths are singletons; the top ten hold 0.8% to 0.9%. The sample here was CD4+ or CD8+ T cells sorted from blood, taken in a trial of the OX40 agonist ivuxolimab. Receptors were obtained from an adult with an advanced solid tumor such as melanoma, head and neck, liver or kidney cancer.

DNA of the CDR3: TGTGCCAGCAGCCCAAGGGGTGGCAATGAGCAGTTCTTC. Protein: CASSPRGGNEQFF. The chain joins TRBV13 to TRBJ2-1, with D perhaps matching TRBD1 (5 bases). Germline V gives CDR1 PRHDT, CDR2 FYEKMQ (reference sequence). This CDR3 has 13 residues. Trimming pared 5 bases from V and 6 bases from J, leaving 11 bases between.

This chain joins TRBV14 and TRBJ1-2; D ambiguous. The germline V gene has CDR1 SGHDN and CDR2 FVKESK. V lost 4 bases and J lost 10, with 19 bases in between. The CDR3 is made up of 14 amino acids. CDR3 sequence: CASSRSDYRTPYTF. In DNA, the CDR3 is TGTGCCAGCAGCCGATCGGACTACCGGACCCCCTACACCTTC.

The rearrangement uses TRBV29-1 and TRBJ1-5; 8 bases align to TRBD1. Germline CDR1 is SQVTM and CDR2 is ANQGSEA. V lost 7 bases and J lost 6; bases outside the gene matches: 8. The CDR3 has 13 residues. DNA of the CDR3: TGCAGCGCCACAGGGGGAATAGGTCAGCCCCAGCATTTT. Its translation: CSATGGIGQPQHF.

The V call is TRBV7-3, the J call TRBJ2-1, with 8 bases aligning to TRBD2. The trim removed 5 bases at V and 10 bases at J, leaving 10 bases unmatched. In germline, CDR1 is SGHTA, CDR2 FQGTGA. The CDR3 consists of 14 residues. CDR3 DNA: TGTGCCAGCAGCCCTCCGGGACTAGGCGGGGAGCAGTTCTTC. This encodes CASSPPGLGGEQFF. Drawing the rest from reference TRBV7-3 and TRBJ2-1, the complete variable domain is GAGVSQTPSNKVTEKGKYVELRCDPISGHTALYWYRQSLGQGPEFLIYFQGTGAADDSGLPNDRFFAVRPEGSVSTLKIQRTERGDSAVYLCASSPPGLGGEQFFGPGTRLTVL.

This rearrangement joins TRBV28 to TRBJ1-2; D remains unclear. Per germline, CDR1 MDHEN and CDR2 SYDVKM. The CDR3 sequence is 14 residues long. Trimming pared 1 base from V and 7 bases from J, leaving 13 bases between. CDR3 nucleotides: TGTGCCAGCAGTTTATTCACCCAGGCGGTTGGCTACACCTTC. Translation: CASSLFTQAVGYTF.

This chain uses TRBV7-2 with TRBJ1-2, with a tentative D call TRBD1 (6 bases). CDR1 is SGHTA and CDR2 is FQGNSA in the germline V gene. The CDR3 is 12 amino acids. The ends were cut back, 1 base at V and 6 bases at J, with 6 bases in the middle. The DNA for the CDR3 is TGTGCCAGCAGCTTAGACAGGGATGGCTACACCTTC. Protein: CASSLDRDGYTF.

The chain employs TRBV28 and TRBJ2-7; 10 nucleotides match TRBD2. Germline CDR1 and CDR2: MDHEN and SYDVKM. CDR3 length equals 14 residues. Trimming took 4 bases from V and 8 from J; bases not matched to a gene: 8. The CDR3 loop is CASSSLAGTVKQYF. CDR3 coding DNA: TGTGCCAGCAGTTCACTAGCGGGAACGGTTAAGCAGTACTTC. The variable domain in full, completed from reference TRBV28 and TRBJ2-7, reads DVKVTQSSRYLVKRTGEKVFLECVQDMDHENMFWYRQDPGLGLRLIYFSYDVKMKEKGDIPEGYSVSREKKERFSLILESASTNQTSMYLCASSSLAGTVKQYFGPGTRLTVT.

The chain carries TRBV6-5 and TRBJ2-3, with 8 bases identical to TRBD2. This CDR3 contains 14 residues. Germline V gene data show CDR1 as MNHEY and CDR2 as SVGAGI. Trimming took 8 bases from V and 6 from J; bases not matched to a gene: 10. CDR3 DNA: TGTGCCAGCGCGGGGGGCGTCTCGCCCGATACGCAGTATTTT. This translates into CASAGGVSPDTQYF.

Only one count was recorded for this clone. This chain joins TRBV6-6 and TRBJ1-3; D not certain. This CDR3 has 12 amino acids. Germline V gives CDR1 MNHNY, CDR2 SVGAGI (reference sequence). V lost 7 bases to trimming and J lost 0 bases, with 4 bases between them. The CDR3 sequence is CASTNSGNTIYF. CDR3 in DNA: TGTGCCAGCACCAACTCTGGAAACACCATATATTTT.

The V gene is TRBV28, the J gene TRBJ1-5; 7 bases align to TRBD1. CDR1 and CDR2 (germline): MDHEN, SYDVKM. This CDR3 has 12 amino acids. With V trimmed by 8 bases and J by 5 bases, 3 bases remained unmatched. The CDR3: CASSGQHQPQHF. The CDR3 DNA reads TGTGCCAGCTCGGGACAGCATCAGCCCCAGCATTTT.

The J gene is TRBJ1-2, the V gene TRBV18, with a weak D call TRBD1 (5 bases). Trimming shortened V by 0 bases and J by 0 bases, and 11 bases separated the two germline ends. Germline V gives CDR1 KGHSH, CDR2 LQKENI. This CDR3 contains 16 residues. CDR3 amino acids: CASSPPGTDTNYGYTF. CDR3 bases: TGTGCCAGCTCACCACCCGGGACTGATACTAACTATGGCTACACCTTC. Together with reference TRBV18 and TRBJ1-2, the CDR3 gives the full variable domain: NAGVMQNPRHLVRRRGQEARLRCSPMKGHSHVYWYRQLPEEGLKFMVYLQKENIIDESGMPKERFSAEFPKEGPSILRIQQVVRGDSAAYFCASSPPGTDTNYGYTFGSGTRLTVV.

CDR3 sequence: CASSLARPYEQYF. Here the CDR3 DNA reads TGCGCCAGCAGCTTGGCCAGGCCTTACGAGCAGTACTTC. The genes are TRBV5-1 and TRBJ2-7; D is ambiguous. The CDR3 is 13 amino acids. V lost 0 bases, J lost 4 bases, and 8 bases lay in between. Germline V gene data show CDR1 as SGHRS and CDR2 as YFSETQ.

The rearrangement joins TRBV11-2 to TRBJ2-2, with D unclear. V lost 10 bases, J lost 1 base, and 13 bases lay in between. CDR3 length: 14 residues. CDR1 is SGHAT and CDR2 is FQNNGV in the germline V gene. The CDR3 region has the DNA TGTGCCACCGTGACGGCTAGGAACACCGGGGAGCTGTTTTTT. Protein sequence: CATVTARNTGELFF.

V gene TRBV4-1 combines with J gene TRBJ1-3; 9 bases agree with TRBD1. The CDR3 has 15 amino acids. After removal of 4 bases from V and 4 bases from J, the junction contained 5 bases not matched to a gene. In germline, CDR1 is MGHRA, CDR2 YSYEKL. In DNA form, the CDR3 reads TGCGCCAGCAGCCTTCAGGGACAGGGAGGAAACACCATATATTTT. This codes for CASSLQGQGGNTIYF.

With regard to this clone: Compared with germline, one end of the junction differs, possibly owing to a read error. The chain couples TRBV5-1 to TRBJ2-1, with D maybe TRBD2 (5 bases). Germline CDR1 reads SGHRS; CDR2 reads YFSETQ. The CDR3 totals 12 residues. CDR3 protein: CASSLVAGNPIF. The CDR3 DNA follows: TGCGCCAGCAGCTTGGTCGCCGGGAATCCGATCTTC.

J is TRBJ1-3 and V is TRBV30; D unresolved. This CDR3 comprises 14 residues. V was shortened by 1 base and J by 0 bases, with 7 bases between the two germline ends. Germline lookup yields CDR1 GTSNPN and CDR2 SVGIG (reference sequence). The CDR3 here is CAWSDWASGNTIYF. As DNA, the CDR3 is TGTGCCTGGAGTGATTGGGCCTCTGGAAACACCATATATTTT.

The rearrangement uses TRBV6-5 and TRBJ1-2, with D uncertain. Germline V gene lookup returns CDR1 MNHEY and CDR2 SVGAGI. CDR3 length: 12 amino acids. Trimming removed 0 bases at V and 4 bases at J, with 3 bases between. CDR3 amino acids: CASSYSGYGYTF. In DNA form, the CDR3 reads TGTGCCAGCAGTTACTCCGGCTATGGCTACACCTTC.

This chain uses TRBV5-5 with TRBJ2-7; TRBD1 aligns across 10 bases. The length of the CDR3 is 15 residues. Germline assignment: CDR1 SGHKS and CDR2 YYEKEE (reference sequence). V trimming: 4 bases; J trimming: 5 bases; junction bases outside the gene matches: 9. CDR3 DNA: TGTGCCAGCAGCCCTTCCGGGACAGGGGTCCACGAGCAGTACGTC. Encoded protein: CASSPSGTGVHEQYV.

This sequence joins TRBV28 and TRBJ2-3; TRBD2 matches at 7 bases. The CDR3 is 16 amino acids. The V segment lost 7 bases and the J segment 3 bases; nucleotides outside the gene matches: 13. Germline lookup yields CDR1 MDHEN and CDR2 SYDVKM. CDR3 protein: CASTLLAGELTDTQYF. The CDR3 DNA is TGTGCCAGCACTCTATTGGCGGGAGAGCTTACAGATACGCAGTATTTT.